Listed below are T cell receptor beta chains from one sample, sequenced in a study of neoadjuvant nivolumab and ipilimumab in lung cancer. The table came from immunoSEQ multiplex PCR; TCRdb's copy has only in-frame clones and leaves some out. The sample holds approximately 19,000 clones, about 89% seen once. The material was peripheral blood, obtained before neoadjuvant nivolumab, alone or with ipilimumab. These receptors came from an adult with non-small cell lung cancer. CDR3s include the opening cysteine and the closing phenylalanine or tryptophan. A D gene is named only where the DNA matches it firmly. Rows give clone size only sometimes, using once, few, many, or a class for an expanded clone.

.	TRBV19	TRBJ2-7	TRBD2	TGTGCCAGTACCCAGGAGAAACTAGCGGGAGTCAACGAGCAGTACTTC	CASTQEKLAGVNEQYF
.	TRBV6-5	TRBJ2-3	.	TGTGCCAGCAGTTACCAAGGGGGTGGAACAGATACGCAGTATTTT	CASSYQGGGTDTQYF
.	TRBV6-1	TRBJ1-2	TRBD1	TGTGCCAGCAAAACCGGGACAGGGACATCCTATGGCTACACCTTC	CASKTGTGTSYGYTF
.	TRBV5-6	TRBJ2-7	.	TGTGCCAGCAGCTTCGACACGCGCCCCTACGAGCAGTACTTC	CASSFDTRPYEQYF
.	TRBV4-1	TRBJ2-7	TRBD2	TGCGCCAGCAGCCAAAGGACTAGCGGGAGTTACGAGCAGTACTTC	CASSQRTSGSYEQYF
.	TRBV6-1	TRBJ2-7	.	TGTGCCAGCAGCCGCAGGGAATCGGACGAGCAGTACTTC	CASSRRESDEQYF
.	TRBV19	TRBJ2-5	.	TGTGCCAGTAGTATAGATGACTATCAAGAGACCCAGTACTTC	CASSIDDYQETQYF
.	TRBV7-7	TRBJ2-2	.	TGTGCCAGCAGTCCCGAGAGGGGAGAGATCAAGGCCGGGGAGCTGTTTTTT	CASSPERGEIKAGELFF
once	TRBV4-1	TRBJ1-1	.	TGCGCCAGCAGCCAAGCTGACAGCAACACTGAAGCTTTCTTT	CASSQADSNTEAFF
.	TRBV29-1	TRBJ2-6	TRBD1	TGCAGCGTTGGAGGACAGGAGAGCTCTGGGGCCAACGTCCTGACTTTC	CSVGGQESSGANVLTF
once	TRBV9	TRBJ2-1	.	TGTGCCAGCAGCGTTGGAGGGGGCGGTTTATCCTACAATGAGCAGTTCTTC	CASSVGGGGLSYNEQFF
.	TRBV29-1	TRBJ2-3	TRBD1	TGCAGCGTTGATGCCCCCGGGACAGTTACAGATACGCAGTATTTT	CSVDAPGTVTDTQYF
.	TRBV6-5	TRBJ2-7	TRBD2	TGTGCCAGCAGTTACTCGGGACTAGCGGGAGGGTACGAGCAGTACTTC	CASSYSGLAGGYEQYF
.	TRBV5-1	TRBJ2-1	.	TGCGCCAGCAGCTTCGGGGACACACACAATGAGCAGTTCTTC	CASSFGDTHNEQFF
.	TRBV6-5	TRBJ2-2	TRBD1	TGTGCCAGCAGAGGGACAGGGAACACCGGGGAGCTGTTTTTT	CASRGTGNTGELFF
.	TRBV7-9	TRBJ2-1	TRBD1	TGTGCCAGCAGCCCCCGGGACAGGGCCAATGAGCAGTTCTTC	CASSPRDRANEQFF
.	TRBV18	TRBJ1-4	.	TGTGCCAGCTCACCCCTACAGTCCCTCCGGGGCTCTGGTGAAAAACTGTTTTTT	CASSPLQSLRGSGEKLFF
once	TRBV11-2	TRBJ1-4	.	TGTGCCAGCAGCTTAGAACCTGAGGAAAAACTGTTTTTT	CASSLEPEEKLFF
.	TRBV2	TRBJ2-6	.	TGTGCCAGCAGGAGCGGACGCACCTCTGGGGCCAACGTCCTGACTTTC	CASRSGRTSGANVLTF
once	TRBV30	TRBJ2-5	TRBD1	TGTGCCTGGAGTCCCCCCCCCGACAGGGGGCTTATGAAGACCCAGTACTTC	CAWSPPPDRGLMKTQYF
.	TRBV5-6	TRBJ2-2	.	TGTGCCAGCAGCTTGTGGGCGGGTGCCACCGGGGAGCTGTTTTTT	CASSLWAGATGELFF
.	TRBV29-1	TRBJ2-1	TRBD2	TGCAGCGTTGCCACCCTGTCTAGCGGGATAGTTGCGGGTTACAATGAGCAGTTCTTC	CSVATLSSGIVAGYNEQFF
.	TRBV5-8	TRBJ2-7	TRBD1	TGTGCCAGCAGCTTTAATGACAGGGGGCTCTACGAGCAGTACTTC	CASSFNDRGLYEQYF
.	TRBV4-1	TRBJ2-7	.	TGCGCCAGCAGCCAAGATAGAGGATTCGGGGACGAGCAGTACTTC	CASSQDRGFGDEQYF
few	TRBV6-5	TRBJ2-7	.	TGTGCCAGCAGCAACCTCTACGAGCAGTACTTC	CASSNLYEQYF
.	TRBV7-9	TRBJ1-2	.	TGTGCCAGCATCCCAGGAAGATCCTATGGCTACACCTTC	CASIPGRSYGYTF
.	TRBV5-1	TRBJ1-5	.	TGCGCCAGCAGCCCCGGGGGGGGCGAGAGGGGTCAGCCCCAGCATTTT	CASSPGGGERGQPQHF
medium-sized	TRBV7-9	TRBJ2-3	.	TGTGCCAGCAGCTCAGCCCCGACAGATACGCAGTATTTT	CASSSAPTDTQYF
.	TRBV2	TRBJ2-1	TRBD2	TGTGCCAGCAGTGCAGCGGGAGGGGTTGATGAGCAGTTCTTC	CASSAAGGVDEQFF
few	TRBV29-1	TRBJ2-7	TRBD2	TGCAGCGTTGAGGGGACTAGCGGGATCTACGAGCAGTACTTC	CSVEGTSGIYEQYF
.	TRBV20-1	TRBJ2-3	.	TGCAGTGCTAGTTTGGCAGATACGCAGTATTTT	CSASLADTQYF